The clone carrying this TCR beta chain appeared a few times. Its target is not known. Lactation, pregnancy, other autoimmune disease or uncontrolled infection excluded patients. Every diagnosis used clinical symptoms, serum thyroxine and TRAb, thyroid ultrasound and orbital computed tomography. The data originate from a study of T cells in Graves' hyperthyroidism and ophthalmopathy. Points from the study as a whole: Most thyroid clonotypes expanded above 0.001 were also detected in blood. By a 13 V-J model, ophthalmopathy was set apart from stable hyperthyroidism.

Trimming removed 7 bases at V and 2 bases at J, with 9 bases between. Germline V gives CDR1 MNHNY, CDR2 SVGAGI (reference sequence). The CDR3 covers 13 residues. What was amplified from RNA transcripts were TCR beta CDR3 regions. The HTBI set primed first-round TCR CDR3 RT-PCR. TCRdb fed the multiplex PCR reads into MiXCR, producing one record per CDR3 protein. The profile covers 500,000 to 800,000 distinct CDR3 sequences, with roughly 46% appearing a single time and 6.5% to 9% taken by the ten largest. The sample was peripheral blood or thyroid tissue (not recorded which). This clonotype was sampled from an adult man with Graves' disease, either hyperthyroidism or ophthalmopathy (not recorded which). This rearrangement joins TRBV6-6 to TRBJ1-5; D call uncertain. In nucleotides, the CDR3 is TGTGCCAGCACGAGAGGAGGCAATCAGCCCCAGCATTTT. Amino acids: CASTRGGNQPQHF.